This TCR beta chain came from a study of graft-versus-host responses after intestinal transplantation. Background on the study: Multivisceral, liver-intestinal, or isolated intestinal transplants were performed in recipients. Following induction with anti-thymocyte globulin, all recipients were given tacrolimus and steroids for about 3 years.

Study-level results: Across patients carrying graft-donor T cell macrochimerism, allografts held high graft-versus-host to host-versus-graft clonal ratios.

Repertoires were generated with immunoSEQ multiplex PCR, while TCRdb's copy carries only in-frame clones and drops some. The sample holds more than 80,000 clones; 80% to 85% are singletons and the top ten take 15% to 20%. For this clone: Its antigen remains unidentified.

The CDR3 contains 14 residues. V lost 4 bases and J lost 11; bases outside the gene matches: 11. Germline CDR1 and CDR2: SGHNT and YYREEE (reference sequence). This TCR came from a human donor who received an intestinal transplant. The rearrangement uses TRBV5-4 and TRBJ1-1; TRBD1 matches at 10 bases. The sequencing here drew on unstimulated CD8+ T cells sorted from spleen or lymph node cells, taken before intestinal transplant. The CDR3 DNA reads TGTGCCAGCAGCCCACCGGGACAGGGGCCTGGGGCTTTCTTT. It specifies CASSPPGQGPGAFF. Supplemented by reference TRBV5-4 and TRBJ1-1, the full variable domain reads ETGVTQSPTHLIKTRGQQVTLRCSSQSGHNTVSWYQQALGQGPQFIFQYYREEENGRGNFPPRFSGLQFPNYSSELNVNALELDDSALYLCASSPPGQGPGAFFGQGTRLTVV.